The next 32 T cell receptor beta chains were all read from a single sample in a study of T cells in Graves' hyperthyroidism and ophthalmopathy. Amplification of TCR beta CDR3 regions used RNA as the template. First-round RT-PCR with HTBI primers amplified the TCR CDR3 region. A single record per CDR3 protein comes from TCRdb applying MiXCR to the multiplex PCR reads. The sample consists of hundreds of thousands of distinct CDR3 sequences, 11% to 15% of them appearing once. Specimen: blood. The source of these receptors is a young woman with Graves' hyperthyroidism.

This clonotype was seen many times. This chain's CDR3 is CASSYGNRGDTQYF. The CDR3 nucleotides read TGTGCCAGCAGTTACGGAAACAGGGGAGATACGCAGTATTTT. V is TRBV27 and J is TRBJ2-3, with 7 bases fitting TRBD1. The CDR3 runs to 14 residues. Trimming cost V 4 bases and J 5 bases; bases outside gene matches: 6. CDR1 MNHEY and CDR2 SMNVEV come from the germline V gene (reference sequence).

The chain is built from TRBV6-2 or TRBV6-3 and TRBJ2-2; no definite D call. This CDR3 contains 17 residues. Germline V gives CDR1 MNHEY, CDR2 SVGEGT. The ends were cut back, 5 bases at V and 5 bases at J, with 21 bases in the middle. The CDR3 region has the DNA TGTGCCAGCAGTCACCCCGACACTACCTTAGGGACCGGGGAGCTGTTTTTT. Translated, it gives CASSHPDTTLGTGELFF.

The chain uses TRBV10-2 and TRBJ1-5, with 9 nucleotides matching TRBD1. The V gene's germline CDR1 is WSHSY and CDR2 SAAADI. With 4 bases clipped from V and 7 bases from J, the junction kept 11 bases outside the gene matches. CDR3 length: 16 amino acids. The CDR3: CASSASDRGTWQPQHF. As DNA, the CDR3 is TGCGCCAGCAGTGCCTCTGACAGGGGGACATGGCAGCCCCAGCATTTT.

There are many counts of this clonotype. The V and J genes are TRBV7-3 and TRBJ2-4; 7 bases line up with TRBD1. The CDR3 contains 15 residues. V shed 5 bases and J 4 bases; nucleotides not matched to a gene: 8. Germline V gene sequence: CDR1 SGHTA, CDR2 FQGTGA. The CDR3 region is CASSLSGRGKNIQYF. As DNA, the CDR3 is TGTGCCAGCAGCCTTTCAGGCAGGGGGAAAAACATTCAGTACTTC.

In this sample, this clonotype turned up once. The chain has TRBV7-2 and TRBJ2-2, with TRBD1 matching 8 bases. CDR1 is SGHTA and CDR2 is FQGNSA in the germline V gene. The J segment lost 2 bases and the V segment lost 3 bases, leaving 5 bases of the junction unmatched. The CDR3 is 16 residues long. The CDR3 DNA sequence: TGTGCCAGCAGCTTGAGGACAGGGTTCAACACCGGGGAGCTGTTTTTT. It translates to CASSLRTGFNTGELFF.

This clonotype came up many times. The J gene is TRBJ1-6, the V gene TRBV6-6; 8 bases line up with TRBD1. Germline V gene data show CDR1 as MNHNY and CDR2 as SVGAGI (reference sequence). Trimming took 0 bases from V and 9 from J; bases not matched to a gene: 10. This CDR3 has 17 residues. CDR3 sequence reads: CASSYSIETGVGSPLHF. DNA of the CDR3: TGTGCCAGCAGTTACTCGATCGAGACAGGGGTGGGTTCACCCCTCCACTTT.

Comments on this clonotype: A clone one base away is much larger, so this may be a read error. CDR3 nucleotides: TGCAGTGCTGAGGGGACTAGCGGGAGTGGGGGCTCCTGCAATGAGCAGTTCTTC. This encodes CSAEGTSGSGGSCNEQFF. The J gene is TRBJ2-1, the V gene TRBV20-1, with TRBD2 identical over 14 bases. CDR3 length: 18 residues. Germline CDR1 reads DFQATT; CDR2 reads SNEGSKA (reference sequence).

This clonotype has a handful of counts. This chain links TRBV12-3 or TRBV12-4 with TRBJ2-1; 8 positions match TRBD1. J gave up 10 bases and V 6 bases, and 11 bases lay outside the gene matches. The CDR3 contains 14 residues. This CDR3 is CASSEPTGGKEQFF. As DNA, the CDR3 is TGTGCCAGCAGCGAACCAACAGGGGGAAAAGAGCAGTTCTTC.

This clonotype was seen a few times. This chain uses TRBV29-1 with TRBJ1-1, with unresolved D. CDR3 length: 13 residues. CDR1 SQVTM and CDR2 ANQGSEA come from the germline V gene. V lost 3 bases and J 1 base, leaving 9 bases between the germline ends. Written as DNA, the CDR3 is TGCAGCGTTGACAGTCAATCGAACACTGAAGCTTTCTTT. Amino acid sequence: CSVDSQSNTEAFF.

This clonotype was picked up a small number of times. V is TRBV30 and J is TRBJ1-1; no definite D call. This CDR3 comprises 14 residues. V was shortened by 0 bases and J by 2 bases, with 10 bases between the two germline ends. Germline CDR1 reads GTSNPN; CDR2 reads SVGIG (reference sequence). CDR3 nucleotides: TGTGCCTGGAGTGTCTCCGTTACTAACACTGAAGCTTTCTTT. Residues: CAWSVSVTNTEAFF.

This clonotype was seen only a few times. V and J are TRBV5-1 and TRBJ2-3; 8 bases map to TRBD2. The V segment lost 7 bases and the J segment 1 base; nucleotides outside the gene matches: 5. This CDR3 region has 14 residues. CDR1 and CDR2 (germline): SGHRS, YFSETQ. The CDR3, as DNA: TGCGCCAGCGAGCTAGCGGGCGGCACAGATACGCAGTATTTT. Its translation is CASELAGGTDTQYF.

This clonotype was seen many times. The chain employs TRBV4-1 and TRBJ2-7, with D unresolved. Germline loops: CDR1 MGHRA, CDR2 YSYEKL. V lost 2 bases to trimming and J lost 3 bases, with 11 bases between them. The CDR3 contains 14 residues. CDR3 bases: TGCGCCAGCAGCCAATTGGCGGAGCGCTACGAGCAGTACTTC. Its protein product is CASSQLAERYEQYF.

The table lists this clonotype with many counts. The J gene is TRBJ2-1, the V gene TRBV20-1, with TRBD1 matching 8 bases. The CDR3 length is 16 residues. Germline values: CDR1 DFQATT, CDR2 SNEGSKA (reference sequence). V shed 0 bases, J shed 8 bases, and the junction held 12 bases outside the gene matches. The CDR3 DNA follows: TGCAGTGCTAGAGATAGGAGACAGGGGCATTTAGATGAGCAGTTCTTC. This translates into CSARDRRQGHLDEQFF.

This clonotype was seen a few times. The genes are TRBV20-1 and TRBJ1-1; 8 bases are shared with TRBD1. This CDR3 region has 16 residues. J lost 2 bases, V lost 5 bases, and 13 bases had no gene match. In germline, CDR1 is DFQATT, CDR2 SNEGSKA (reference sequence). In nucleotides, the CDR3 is TGCAGTGCTCGAGTCTTCAGGGGGCTGGGTAACACTGAAGCTTTCTTT. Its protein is CSARVFRGLGNTEAFF.

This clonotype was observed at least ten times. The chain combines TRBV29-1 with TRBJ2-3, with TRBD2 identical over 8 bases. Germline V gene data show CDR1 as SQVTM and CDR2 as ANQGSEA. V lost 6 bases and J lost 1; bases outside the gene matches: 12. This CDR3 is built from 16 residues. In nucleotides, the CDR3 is TGCAGCGTCGCTCCGGGGGGGCGACGGGGCACAGATACGCAGTATTTT. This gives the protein CSVAPGGRRGTDTQYF.

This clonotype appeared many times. The CDR3 sequence: CASSLKAGAGPDTQYF. In DNA form, the CDR3 reads TGTGCCAGCAGTCTCAAAGCGGGAGCTGGTCCAGATACGCAGTATTTT. The V gene is TRBV27, the J gene TRBJ2-3; 8 bases fit TRBD2. Germline assignment: CDR1 MNHEY and CDR2 SMNVEV (reference sequence). The CDR3 length is 16 residues. V was pared by 5 bases and J by 4 bases, with 11 bases of the junction left unmatched.

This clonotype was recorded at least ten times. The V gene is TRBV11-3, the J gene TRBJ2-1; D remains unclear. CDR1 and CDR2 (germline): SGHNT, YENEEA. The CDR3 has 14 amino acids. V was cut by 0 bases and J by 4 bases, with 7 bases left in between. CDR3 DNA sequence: TGTGCCAGCAGCTTAGATTCACAGTACAATGAGCAGTTCTTC. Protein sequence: CASSLDSQYNEQFF.

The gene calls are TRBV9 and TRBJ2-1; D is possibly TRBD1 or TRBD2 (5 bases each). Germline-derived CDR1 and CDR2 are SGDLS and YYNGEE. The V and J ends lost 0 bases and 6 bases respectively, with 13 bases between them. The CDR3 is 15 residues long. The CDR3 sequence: CASSVGGGRGNEQFF. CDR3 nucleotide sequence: TGTGCCAGCAGCGTAGGTGGGGGACGGGGCAATGAGCAGTTCTTC.

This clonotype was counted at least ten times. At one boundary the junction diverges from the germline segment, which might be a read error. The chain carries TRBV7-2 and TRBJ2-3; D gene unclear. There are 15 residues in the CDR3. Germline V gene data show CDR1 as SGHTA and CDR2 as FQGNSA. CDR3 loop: CASSLAPGSTDTQYF. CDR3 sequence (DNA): TGCGCCAGCAGCTTGGCCCCTGGTTCGACAGATACGCAGTATTTT.

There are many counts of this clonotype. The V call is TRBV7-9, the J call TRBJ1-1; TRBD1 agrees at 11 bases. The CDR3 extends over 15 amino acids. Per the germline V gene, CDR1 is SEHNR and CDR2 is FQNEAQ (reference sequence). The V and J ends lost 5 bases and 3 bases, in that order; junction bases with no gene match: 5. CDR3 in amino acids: CASSTGDRGDTEAFF. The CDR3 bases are TGTGCCAGCAGCACCGGGGACAGGGGGGACACTGAAGCTTTCTTT.

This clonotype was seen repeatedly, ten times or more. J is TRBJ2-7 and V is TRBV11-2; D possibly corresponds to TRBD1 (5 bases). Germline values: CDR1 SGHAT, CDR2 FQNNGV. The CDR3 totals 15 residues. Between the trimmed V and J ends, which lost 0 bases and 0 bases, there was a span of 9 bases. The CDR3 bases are TGTGCCAGCAGCTTAGAAAGGGGAATCTCCTACGAGCAGTACTTC. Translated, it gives CASSLERGISYEQYF.

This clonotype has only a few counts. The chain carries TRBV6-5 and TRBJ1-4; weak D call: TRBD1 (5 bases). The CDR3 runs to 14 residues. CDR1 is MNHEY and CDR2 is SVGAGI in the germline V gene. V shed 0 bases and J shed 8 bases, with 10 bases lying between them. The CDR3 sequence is CASSYSSGIEKLFF. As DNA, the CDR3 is TGTGCCAGCAGTTACTCGTCAGGGATCGAAAAACTGTTTTTT.

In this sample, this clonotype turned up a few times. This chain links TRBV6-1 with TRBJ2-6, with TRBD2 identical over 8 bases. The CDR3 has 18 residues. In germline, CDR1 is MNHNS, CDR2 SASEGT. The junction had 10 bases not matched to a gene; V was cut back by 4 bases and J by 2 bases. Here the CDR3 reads CASSGQAGVGPGANVLTF. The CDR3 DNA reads TGTGCCAGCAGTGGTCAAGCGGGAGTGGGTCCTGGGGCCAACGTCCTGACTTTC.

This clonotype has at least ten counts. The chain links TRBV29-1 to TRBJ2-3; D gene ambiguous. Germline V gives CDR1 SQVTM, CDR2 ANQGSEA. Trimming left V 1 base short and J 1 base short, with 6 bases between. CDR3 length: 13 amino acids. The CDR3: CSVEGAGTDTQYF. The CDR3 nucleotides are TGCAGCGTTGAAGGTGCGGGCACAGATACGCAGTATTTT.

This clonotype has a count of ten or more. The CDR3 DNA is TGTGCCAGCAGCCCCCGCAGTCCCCTTGAAGCTTTCTTT. Its protein is CASSPRSPLEAFF. V is TRBV6-2 or TRBV6-3 and J is TRBJ1-1; D ambiguous. Germline loops: CDR1 MNHEY, CDR2 SVGEGT. The CDR3 length is 13 residues. V lost 6 bases to trimming and J lost 7 bases, with 15 bases between them.

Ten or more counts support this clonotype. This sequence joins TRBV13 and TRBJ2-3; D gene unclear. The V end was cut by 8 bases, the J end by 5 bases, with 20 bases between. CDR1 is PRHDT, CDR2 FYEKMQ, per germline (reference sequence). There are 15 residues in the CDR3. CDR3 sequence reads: CASEVSPAARDTQYF. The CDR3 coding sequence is TGTGCCAGCGAAGTCTCCCCGGCGGCCCGAGATACGCAGTATTTT.

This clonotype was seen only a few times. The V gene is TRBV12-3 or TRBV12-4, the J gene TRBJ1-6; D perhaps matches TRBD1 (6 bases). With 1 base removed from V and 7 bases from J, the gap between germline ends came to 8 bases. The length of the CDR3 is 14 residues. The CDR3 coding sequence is TGTGCCAGCAGTTTAGAGGGGGTAAATTCACCCCTCCACTTT. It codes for CASSLEGVNSPLHF.

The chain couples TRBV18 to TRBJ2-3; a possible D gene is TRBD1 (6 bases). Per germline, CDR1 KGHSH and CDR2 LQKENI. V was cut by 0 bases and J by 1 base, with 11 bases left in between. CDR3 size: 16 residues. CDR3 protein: CASSPPIAGGTDTQYF. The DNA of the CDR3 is TGTGCCAGCTCACCACCCATCGCAGGGGGCACAGATACGCAGTATTTT.

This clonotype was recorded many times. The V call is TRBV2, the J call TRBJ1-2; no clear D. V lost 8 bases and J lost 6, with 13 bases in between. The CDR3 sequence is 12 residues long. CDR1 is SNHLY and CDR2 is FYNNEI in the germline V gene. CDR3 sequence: CASEGWSDGYTF. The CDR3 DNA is TGTGCCAGCGAAGGGTGGAGCGATGGCTACACCTTC.

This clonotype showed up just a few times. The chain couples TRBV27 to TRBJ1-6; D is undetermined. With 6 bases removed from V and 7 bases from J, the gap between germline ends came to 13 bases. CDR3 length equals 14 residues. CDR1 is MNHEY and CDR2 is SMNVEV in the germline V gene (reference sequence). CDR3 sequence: CASRPGEWNSPLHF. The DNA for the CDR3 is TGTGCCAGCAGGCCCGGGGAATGGAATTCACCCCTCCACTTT.

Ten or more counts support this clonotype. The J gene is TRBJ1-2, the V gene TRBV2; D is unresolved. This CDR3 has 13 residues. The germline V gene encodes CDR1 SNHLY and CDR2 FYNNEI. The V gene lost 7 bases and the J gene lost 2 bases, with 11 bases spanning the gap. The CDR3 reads CASIPRGNYGYTF. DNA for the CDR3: TGTGCCAGCATACCGAGAGGAAACTATGGCTACACCTTC.

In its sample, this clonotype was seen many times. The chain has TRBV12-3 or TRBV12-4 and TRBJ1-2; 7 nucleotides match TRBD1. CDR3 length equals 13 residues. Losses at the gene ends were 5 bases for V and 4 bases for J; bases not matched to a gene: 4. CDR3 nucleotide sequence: TGTGCCAGCAGTCCACAGGGGCCCTATGGCTACACCTTC. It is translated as CASSPQGPYGYTF.